The present entry profiles one T cell receptor beta chain with its context. Its target is unknown. Each patient went into thyroid surgery without having received any treatment. Original data processing: Building a distant-metastasis classifier for papillary thyroid cancer drew on CDR3 differences across clinicopathological groups. TCRdb reprocessed the PCR reads via MiXCR. TCRdb, not the original authors, processed these V and J calls. The top ten hold 39% of the sample, which has about 28,000 clones, 20% to 25% seen once. The sample originates from a study of metastatic and nonmetastatic thyroid tumors. Study as a whole: Repertoire comparison spanned blood and tumor or nodule tissue of malignant and benign thyroid patients.

General observations from the study: The reported finding was significantly higher TCR beta diversity in malignant thyroid tumors relative to benign nodules, in blood and tumor.

Germline CDR1 and CDR2: MNHNS and SASEGT. V gave up 6 bases and J gave up 8 bases; unmatched junction bases: 8. The CDR3 extends over 15 amino acids. The specimen sequenced was blood. The sequence was obtained from a female donor with papillary thyroid cancer or a benign thyroid nodule (not recorded which). Some clones in this sample may be carry-over from other donors' samples. The V call is TRBV6-1, the J call TRBJ2-1, with 12 nucleotides matching TRBD2. The CDR3 DNA is TGTGCCAGCAGCGTAGGGGGACTAGCGGGTGATGAGCAGTTCTTC. This codes for CASSVGGLAGDEQFF.